Shown below are 28 T cell receptor beta chains from a single sample sequenced in a study of cytomegalovirus exposure and HLA in healthy donors. PCR was performed using 60 Vbeta and 13 Jbeta primers. The assay was immunoSEQ multiplex PCR, and TCRdb's table has in-frame clones only and misses some. The sample spans around 63,000 clones; the ten largest clones claim approximately 1.7%. The sample consisted of PBMCs. These receptors were obtained from a woman in her twenties or thirties in good health and CMV-seronegative.

The rearrangement uses TRBV20-1 and TRBJ2-7; D call uncertain. The germline V gene encodes CDR1 DFQATT and CDR2 SNEGSKA (reference sequence). The CDR3 totals 10 residues. V was pared by 7 bases and J by 11 bases, with 15 bases between. DNA of the CDR3: TGCAGTGGTTCCTCGGGTGAAGAGTACTTC. Amino acids: CSGSSGEEYF.

J is TRBJ2-5 and V is TRBV9, with D hard to call. Germline V CDR1 and CDR2: SGDLS, YYNGEE. This CDR3 is 16 amino acids long. Trimming pared 4 bases from V and 0 bases from J, leaving 16 bases between. The CDR3: CASSPHPHMNQETQYF. The CDR3 DNA reads TGTGCCAGCAGCCCCCACCCCCACATGAACCAAGAGACCCAGTACTTC.

The rearrangement uses TRBV4-3 and TRBJ1-1; 7 bases are shared with TRBD1. In germline, CDR1 is LGHNA, CDR2 YSLEER. The V gene end was trimmed by 6 bases and the J gene end by 5 bases; junction bases not matched to a gene: 9. The length of the CDR3 is 14 residues. This chain's CDR3 is CASSGRQGGTEAFF. In nucleotides, the CDR3 is TGCGCCAGCAGTGGGCGACAGGGAGGTACTGAAGCTTTCTTT.

V and J are TRBV6-6 and TRBJ2-7, with 7 bases aligning to TRBD2. V shed 4 bases and J 4 bases; nucleotides not matched to a gene: 10. Germline CDR1 MNHNY, CDR2 SVGAGI (reference sequence). CDR3 length: 15 residues. CDR3 sequence reads: CASSSRGVGAYEQYF. CDR3 coding DNA: TGTGCCAGCAGTTCCCGGGGGGTCGGAGCTTACGAGCAGTACTTC.

This sequence joins TRBV5-8 and TRBJ1-2; D is unclear. Germline CDR1 reads SGHTS; CDR2 reads YDEGEE. V was clipped by 0 bases and J by 0 bases, with 9 bases between them. The length of the CDR3 is 15 residues. CDR3 region: CASSLGGSANYGYTF. CDR3 sequence (DNA): TGTGCCAGCAGCTTGGGCGGCTCAGCTAACTATGGCTACACCTTC.

This chain uses TRBV5-1 with TRBJ2-4, with TRBD2 identical over 7 bases. Trimming at V came to 1 base and at J to 3 bases, leaving 1 base not matched to a gene. The CDR3 sequence is 14 residues long. Germline V lookup: CDR1 SGHRS, CDR2 YFSETQ. In DNA form, the CDR3 reads TGCGCCAGCAGCTTGACTAGCGACAAAAACATTCAGTACTTC. Protein product: CASSLTSDKNIQYF.

This clone is classed as medium-sized by frequency. The rearrangement uses TRBV4-2 and TRBJ2-7; the match to TRBD2 covers 11 bases. The CDR3 is 16 residues long. Germline lookup yields CDR1 LGHNA and CDR2 YNFKEQ. With 0 bases clipped from V and 3 bases from J, the junction kept 4 bases outside the gene matches. The CDR3 loop reads CASSQDEGTSGYEQYF. In DNA form, the CDR3 reads TGTGCCAGCAGCCAAGATGAGGGGACTAGCGGCTACGAGCAGTACTTC.

The chain couples TRBV4-3 to TRBJ1-6; maybe TRBD1 (6 bases). This CDR3 contains 16 residues. Germline CDR1 reads LGHNA; CDR2 reads YSLEER. V gave up 1 base and J gave up 3 bases, with 10 bases separating them. CDR3 in DNA: TGCGCCAGCAGCCAAGGGACAGTCAACTATAATTCACCCCTCCACTTT. It is translated as CASSQGTVNYNSPLHF.

The rearrangement joins TRBV5-1 to TRBJ2-5; a possible D gene is TRBD2 (6 bases). Per the germline V gene, CDR1 is SGHRS and CDR2 is YFSETQ. V gave up 0 bases and J gave up 6 bases, with 18 bases separating them. The CDR3 loop spans 16 amino acids. CDR3 in DNA: TGCGCCAGCAGCTTGGCCTCAACTAGCTGGGGGAAGACCCAGTACTTC. Translated, it gives CASSLASTSWGKTQYF.

The J gene is TRBJ1-1, the V gene TRBV6-5; D call uncertain. Germline V CDR1 and CDR2: MNHEY, SVGAGI. The CDR3 loop spans 14 amino acids. With 5 bases removed from V and 2 bases from J, the gap between germline ends came to 12 bases. The DNA for the CDR3 is TGTGCCAGCAGTCCTCTGACTGCTAACACTGAAGCTTTCTTT. Translated: CASSPLTANTEAFF.

The chain has TRBV9 and TRBJ2-1; 10 bases are a match to TRBD2. With 2 bases clipped from V and 6 bases from J, the junction kept 8 bases outside the gene matches. The germline V gene encodes CDR1 SGDLS and CDR2 YYNGEE. The CDR3 extends over 16 amino acids. Here the CDR3 DNA reads TGTGCCAGCAGCGTCGCGCTAGCGGGGGCCCTCAATGAGCAGTTCTTC. Translating gives CASSVALAGALNEQFF.

The rearrangement uses TRBV7-6 and TRBJ1-5; unclear D gene. The ends were cut back, 1 base at V and 7 bases at J, with 8 bases in the middle. Germline V gives CDR1 SGHVS, CDR2 FNYEAQ. The CDR3 loop spans 13 amino acids. The CDR3 sequence: CASSLERRQPQHF. Written as DNA, the CDR3 is TGTGCCAGCAGCTTAGAGAGGCGGCAGCCCCAGCATTTT.

The V and J genes are TRBV7-8 and TRBJ1-2; D may be TRBD1 (5 bases). Germline assignment: CDR1 SGHVS and CDR2 FQNEAQ. This CDR3 comprises 15 residues. The V end was cut by 4 bases, the J end by 6 bases, with 18 bases between. CDR3 DNA: TGTGCCAGCAGCTCGAAGAGAGGGACTCCTGATGGCTACACCTTC. Its translation: CASSSKRGTPDGYTF.

The rearrangement links TRBV5-1 to TRBJ1-2; 8 bases map to TRBD1. Germline V gene sequence: CDR1 SGHRS, CDR2 YFSETQ. This CDR3 is 15 amino acids long. V was clipped by 0 bases and J by 8 bases; unmatched bases: 9. The CDR3 region has the DNA TGCGCCAGCAGCTTGGCCACAGGGACAGGTGGAGGCTACACCTTC. It translates to CASSLATGTGGGYTF.

This chain links TRBV28 with TRBJ2-5, with 7 bases that match TRBD2. This CDR3 region has 14 residues. The germline gives CDR1 MDHEN, CDR2 SYDVKM. V lost 6 bases, J lost 5 bases, and 9 bases stayed unmatched. The CDR3 region is CASSWEGFGETQYF. CDR3 sequence (DNA): TGTGCCAGCAGCTGGGAGGGTTTCGGGGAGACCCAGTACTTC.

The genes are TRBV5-6 and TRBJ2-7; D unclear. Germline CDR1 SGHDT, CDR2 YYEEEE. The CDR3 sequence is 14 residues long. Trimming removed 2 bases from V and 0 bases from J, with 9 bases in between. CDR3 sequence (DNA): TGTGCCAGCAGCTTCCGTCGAGACTCCTACGAGCAGTACTTC. This gives the protein CASSFRRDSYEQYF.

A remark on this clone: The junction and the germline gene differ at one end; a read error may be behind it. The chain combines TRBV7-9 with TRBJ2-1, with 9 nucleotides matching TRBD1. The CDR3 spans 16 residues. Germline lookup yields CDR1 SEHNR and CDR2 FQNEAQ (reference sequence). The CDR3 sequence: CASSRRTGGSDNEQFF. The CDR3 DNA reads TGTGCCAGCAGCCGACGAACAGGGGGCTCCGACAATGAGCAGTTCTTC.

As regards this clone: One junction end does not reproduce the germline sequence, and a read error may be involved. This chain uses TRBV15 with TRBJ1-1; D gene ambiguous. CDR3 length: 14 residues. The germline CDR1 and CDR2 sequences are LNHNV and YYDKDF (reference sequence). The CDR3 loop is CATSKEQTNTEDFF. DNA for the CDR3: TGTGCCACCAGCAAGGAACAGACGAACACTGAAGATTTCTTT. The full variable domain, rest sourced from reference TRBV15 and TRBJ1-1, is DAMVIQNPRYQVTQFGKPVTLSCSQTLNHNVMYWYQQKSSQAPKLLFHYYDKDFNNEADTPDNFQSRRPNTSFCFLDIRSPGLGDTAMYLCATSKEQTNTEDFFGQGTRLTVV.

J is TRBJ2-2 and V is TRBV9; the match to TRBD2 covers 9 bases. V shed 4 bases and J 4 bases; nucleotides not matched to a gene: 2. The CDR3 has 14 residues. Germline values: CDR1 SGDLS, CDR2 YYNGEE. The CDR3 bases are TGTGCCAGCAGCATGACTAGCGGCACCGGGGAGCTGTTTTTT. Residues: CASSMTSGTGELFF. Complete variable domain (other parts from reference TRBV9 and TRBJ2-2): DSGVTQTPKHLITATGQRVTLRCSPRSGDLSVYWYQQSLDQGLQFLIQYYNGEERAKGNILERFSAQQFPDLHSELNLSSLELGDSALYFCASSMTSGTGELFFGEGSRLTVL.

The rearrangement joins TRBV9 to TRBJ2-7, with 9 bases lining up with TRBD2. The CDR3 runs to 14 residues. Germline loops: CDR1 SGDLS, CDR2 YYNGEE. The trim removed 0 bases at V and 5 bases at J, leaving 3 bases unmatched. The CDR3 region has the DNA TGTGCCAGCAGCGTAGCTAGCGGGATCGACGAGCAGTACTTC. Translated: CASSVASGIDEQYF.

The chain combines TRBV14 with TRBJ1-2; weak D call: TRBD1 (5 bases). The germline gives CDR1 SGHDN, CDR2 FVKESK. V dropped 0 bases and J dropped 5 bases, with 13 bases sitting between them. This CDR3 is 15 amino acids long. The CDR3 coding sequence is TGTGCCAGCAGCCAAGATGGCGGGACGGCTTATGGCTACACCTTC. Translation gives CASSQDGGTAYGYTF.

This chain uses TRBV7-8 with TRBJ2-7; possibly TRBD1 for D (5 bases). This CDR3 is built from 14 residues. CDR1 SGHVS and CDR2 FQNEAQ come from the germline V gene. V was cut by 1 base and J by 5 bases, with 12 bases left in between. CDR3 in DNA: TGTGCCAGCAGCTTAGGTCAGGGCTTCGACGAGCAGTACTTC. Translating it yields CASSLGQGFDEQYF.

The chain uses TRBV6-5 and TRBJ1-4; D call uncertain. The CDR3 has 14 amino acids. Trimming cost V 8 bases and J 7 bases, with 17 bases left between them. Germline V gene lookup returns CDR1 MNHEY and CDR2 SVGAGI. CDR3 in amino acids: CASGRGINPEKLFF. The CDR3, as DNA: TGTGCCAGCGGCCGAGGGATCAATCCTGAAAAACTGTTTTTT.

The CDR3 DNA sequence: TGTGCCAGCAGCGTAGAAGAGTATAGCAATCAGCCCCAGCATTTT. Protein product: CASSVEEYSNQPQHF. The rearrangement uses TRBV9 and TRBJ1-5; D gene ambiguous. In germline, CDR1 is SGDLS, CDR2 YYNGEE. The V end lost 0 bases, the J end lost 0 bases, and 7 bases lay between the germline ends. The CDR3 is 15 amino acids. The entire variable domain, with the rest obtained from reference TRBV9 and TRBJ1-5, is as follows: DSGVTQTPKHLITATGQRVTLRCSPRSGDLSVYWYQQSLDQGLQFLIQYYNGEERAKGNILERFSAQQFPDLHSELNLSSLELGDSALYFCASSVEEYSNQPQHFGDGTRLSIL.

This rearrangement joins TRBV9 to TRBJ2-1, with TRBD1 identical over 7 bases. CDR1 is SGDLS, CDR2 YYNGEE, per germline. With 0 bases clipped from V and 2 bases from J, the junction kept 20 bases outside the gene matches. This CDR3 has 21 amino acids. Written as DNA, the CDR3 is TGTGCCAGCAGCGTAGTTCGTGGAAAGGGCGAGGGGGCTGGAACCTACAATGAGCAGTTCTTC. This sequence encodes CASSVVRGKGEGAGTYNEQFF.

The chain joins TRBV9 to TRBJ1-2, with D unclear. This CDR3 has 15 residues. Trimming took 0 bases from V and 2 from J, leaving 11 bases between them. CDR1 is SGDLS, CDR2 YYNGEE, per germline. CDR3 protein: CASSVADGRNYGYTF. CDR3 DNA: TGTGCCAGCAGCGTAGCTGACGGGAGGAACTATGGCTACACCTTC.

The chain is built from TRBV29-1 and TRBJ1-2; D possibly corresponds to TRBD1 (5 bases). The CDR3 totals 13 residues. Trimming removed 4 bases from V and 5 bases from J, with 14 bases in between. Germline lookup yields CDR1 SQVTM and CDR2 ANQGSEA. The CDR3 reads CSVVAGDGYGYTF. For the CDR3, the DNA is TGCAGCGTTGTCGCGGGGGACGGGTATGGCTACACCTTC.

The V and J genes are TRBV5-6 and TRBJ1-1; 8 nucleotides align to TRBD1. CDR1 and CDR2 from the germline V gene are SGHDT and YYEEEE. The CDR3 has 16 residues. V was clipped by 0 bases and J by 0 bases; unmatched bases: 4. The CDR3 sequence: CASSLGTGRLNTEAFF. The CDR3, as DNA: TGTGCCAGCAGCTTGGGGACAGGGCGATTGAACACTGAAGCTTTCTTT.